This T cell receptor (beta chain) was sequenced for a study of OX40 agonist ivuxolimab in advanced cancers. Whole-study findings and limits: The antigen specificity of the peripheral T cells (those that were expanded) was not determined.

TCRdb's copy holds only in-frame clones and misses some; the assay was immunoSEQ multiplex PCR. The sample has about 83,000 clones, approximately 79% seen once. About this clone itself: What it recognizes is unknown.

The CDR3 is made up of 14 amino acids. V shed 4 bases and J shed 1 base, with 11 bases lying between them. The germline gives CDR1 SGHRS, CDR2 YFSETQ. The sample here was CD4+ or CD8+ T cells sorted from blood, taken in a trial of the OX40 agonist ivuxolimab. V gene TRBV5-1 combines with J gene TRBJ1-1, with D possibly matching TRBD1 (5 bases). The sequence derives from an adult with an advanced solid tumor such as melanoma, head and neck, liver or kidney cancer. The CDR3 protein is CASSGGTGNTEAFF. In nucleotides, the CDR3 is TGCGCCAGCAGCGGCGGGACGGGGAACACTGAAGCTTTCTTT.